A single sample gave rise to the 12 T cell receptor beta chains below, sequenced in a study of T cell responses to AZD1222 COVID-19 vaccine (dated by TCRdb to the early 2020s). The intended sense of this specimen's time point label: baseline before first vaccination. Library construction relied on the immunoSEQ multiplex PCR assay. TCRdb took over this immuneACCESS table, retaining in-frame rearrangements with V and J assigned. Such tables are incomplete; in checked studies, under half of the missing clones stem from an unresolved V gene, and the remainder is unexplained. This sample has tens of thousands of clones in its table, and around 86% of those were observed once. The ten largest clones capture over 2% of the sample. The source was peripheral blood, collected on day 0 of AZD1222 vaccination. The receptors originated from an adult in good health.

In DNA form, the CDR3 reads TGTGCCAGCAGTCTACGGGAGCCCTACAATGAGCAGTTCTTC. Translation: CASSLREPYNEQFF. The V and J genes are TRBV27 and TRBJ2-1; D is perhaps TRBD2 (6 bases). Per germline, CDR1 MNHEY and CDR2 SMNVEV (reference sequence). The CDR3 is 14 amino acids. V lost 5 bases and J lost 2, with 10 bases in between.

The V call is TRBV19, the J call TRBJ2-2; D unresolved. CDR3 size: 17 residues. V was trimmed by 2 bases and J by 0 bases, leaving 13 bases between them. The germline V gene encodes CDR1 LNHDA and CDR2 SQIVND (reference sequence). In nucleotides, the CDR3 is TGTGCCAGTAGTATATTTGGACCTCCCGCGAACACCGGGGAGCTGTTTTTT. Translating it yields CASSIFGPPANTGELFF.

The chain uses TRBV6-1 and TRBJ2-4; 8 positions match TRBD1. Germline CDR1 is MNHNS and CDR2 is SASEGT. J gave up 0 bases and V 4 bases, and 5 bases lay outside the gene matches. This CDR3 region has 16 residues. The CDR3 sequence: CASSVQGGIAKNIQYF. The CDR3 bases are TGTGCCAGCAGTGTACAGGGGGGAATAGCCAAAAACATTCAGTACTTC.

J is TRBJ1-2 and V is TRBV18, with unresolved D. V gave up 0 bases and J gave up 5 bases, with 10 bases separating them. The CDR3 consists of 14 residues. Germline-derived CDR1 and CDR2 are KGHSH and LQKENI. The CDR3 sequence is CASSPPTVGYGYTF. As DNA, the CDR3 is TGTGCCAGCTCACCACCCACGGTCGGGTATGGCTACACCTTC.

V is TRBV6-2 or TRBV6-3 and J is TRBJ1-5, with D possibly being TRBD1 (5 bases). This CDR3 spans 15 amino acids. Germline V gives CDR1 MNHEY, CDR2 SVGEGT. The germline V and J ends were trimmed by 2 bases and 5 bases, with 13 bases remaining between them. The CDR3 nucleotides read TGTGCCAGCAGTTACGAGGGACGGGGAGATCAGCCCCAGCATTTT. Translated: CASSYEGRGDQPQHF.

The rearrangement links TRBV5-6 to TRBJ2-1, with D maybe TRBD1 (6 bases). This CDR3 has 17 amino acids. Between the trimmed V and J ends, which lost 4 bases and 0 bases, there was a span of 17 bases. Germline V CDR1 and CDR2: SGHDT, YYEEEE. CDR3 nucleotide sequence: TGTGCCAGCAGCCTGACAGGTCCTCTTAGCTCCTACAATGAGCAGTTCTTC. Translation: CASSLTGPLSSYNEQFF.

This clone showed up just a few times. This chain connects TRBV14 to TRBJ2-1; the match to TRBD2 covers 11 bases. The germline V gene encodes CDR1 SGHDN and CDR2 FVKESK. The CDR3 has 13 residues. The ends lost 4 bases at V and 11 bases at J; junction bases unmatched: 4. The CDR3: CASSPTSGIQQFF. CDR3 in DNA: TGTGCCAGCAGCCCGACTAGCGGGATTCAGCAGTTCTTC.

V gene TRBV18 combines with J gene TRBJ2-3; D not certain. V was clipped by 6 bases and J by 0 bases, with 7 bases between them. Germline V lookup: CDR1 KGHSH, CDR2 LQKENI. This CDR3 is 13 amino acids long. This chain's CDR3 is CASSVDSTDTQYF. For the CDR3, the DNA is TGTGCCAGCTCTGTGGACAGCACAGATACGCAGTATTTT.

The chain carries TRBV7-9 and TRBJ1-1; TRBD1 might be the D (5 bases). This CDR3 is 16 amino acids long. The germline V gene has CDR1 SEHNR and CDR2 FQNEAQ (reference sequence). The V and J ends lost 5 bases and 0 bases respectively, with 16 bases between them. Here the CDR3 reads CASSNPTGRLNTEAFF. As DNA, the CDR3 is TGTGCCAGCAGCAATCCTACGGGACGGTTGAACACTGAAGCTTTCTTT.

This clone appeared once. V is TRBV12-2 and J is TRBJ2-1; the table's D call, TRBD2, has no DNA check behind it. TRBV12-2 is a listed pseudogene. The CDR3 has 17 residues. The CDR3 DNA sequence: TGTGCAAGTCGCTTAGCGGGAGGAGGGGCATCTTACAATGAGCAGTTCTTC. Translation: CASRLAGGGASYNEQFF.

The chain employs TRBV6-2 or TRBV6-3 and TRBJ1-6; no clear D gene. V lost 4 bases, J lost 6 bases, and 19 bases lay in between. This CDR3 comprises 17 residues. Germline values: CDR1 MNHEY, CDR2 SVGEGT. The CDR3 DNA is TGTGCCAGCAGTTTGGGTTCGGGTGCCCTACTTAATTCACCCCTCCACTTT. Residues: CASSLGSGALLNSPLHF.

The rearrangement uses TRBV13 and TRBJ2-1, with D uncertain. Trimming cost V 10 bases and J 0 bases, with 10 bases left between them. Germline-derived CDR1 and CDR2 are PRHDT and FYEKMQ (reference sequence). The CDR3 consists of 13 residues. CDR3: CATSKSSYNEQFF. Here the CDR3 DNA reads TGTGCCACGAGCAAAAGCTCCTACAATGAGCAGTTCTTC.